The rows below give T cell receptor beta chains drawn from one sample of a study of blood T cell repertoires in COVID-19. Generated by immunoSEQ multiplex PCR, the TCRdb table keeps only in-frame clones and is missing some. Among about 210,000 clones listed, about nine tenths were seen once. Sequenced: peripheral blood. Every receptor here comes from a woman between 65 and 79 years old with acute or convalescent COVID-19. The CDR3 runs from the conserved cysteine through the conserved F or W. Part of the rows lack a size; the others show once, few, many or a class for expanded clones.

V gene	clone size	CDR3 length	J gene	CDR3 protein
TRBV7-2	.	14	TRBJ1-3	CASSQGQGRNTIYF
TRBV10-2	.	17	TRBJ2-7	CASSEPRATAGVGEQYF
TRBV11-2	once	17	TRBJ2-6	CASSFLPTGSGANVLTF
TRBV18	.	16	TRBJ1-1	CASSPRGHPGDTEAFF
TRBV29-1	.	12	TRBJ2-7	CSMSGESYEQYF
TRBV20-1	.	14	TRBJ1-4	CSASRAGTNEKLFF
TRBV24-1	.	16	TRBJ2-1	CATSDPGLAGVNEQFF
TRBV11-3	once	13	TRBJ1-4	CASSSLLNEKLFF
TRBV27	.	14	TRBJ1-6	CASSLWNSLSTLHF
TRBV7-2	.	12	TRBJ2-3	CASSFRADTQYF
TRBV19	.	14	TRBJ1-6	CASSGGQRNSPLHF
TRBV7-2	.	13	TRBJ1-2	CALRQGAGYGYTF
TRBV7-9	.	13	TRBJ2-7	CASTDNTPYEQYF
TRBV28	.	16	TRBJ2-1	CASSFPGLAYYNEQFF
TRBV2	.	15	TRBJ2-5	CATRETGGLKETQYF
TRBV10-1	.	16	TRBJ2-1	CASSESMVAGYDEQFF
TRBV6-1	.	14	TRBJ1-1	CASSPNRDKNEAFF
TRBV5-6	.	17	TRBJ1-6	CAPLGQQGSSYNSPLHF
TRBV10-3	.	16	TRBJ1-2	CAISGGSVLGSYGYTF
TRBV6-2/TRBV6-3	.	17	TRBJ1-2	CASSYPRPGPGGYGYTF
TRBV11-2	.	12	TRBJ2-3	CASSMEGDTQYF
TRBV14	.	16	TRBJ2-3	CASSELTILAPDTQYF
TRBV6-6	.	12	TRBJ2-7	CASGGLGREQYF
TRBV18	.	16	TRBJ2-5	CASSPFRLAEQETQYF
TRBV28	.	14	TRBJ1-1	CASSVGTGNTEAFF
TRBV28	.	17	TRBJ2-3	CASGSSGRISGTDTQYF
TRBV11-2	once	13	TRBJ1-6	CASSPRQGSPLHF
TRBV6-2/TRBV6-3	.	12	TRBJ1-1	CASSLVDTEAFF
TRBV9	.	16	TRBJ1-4	CASSAGDRGNNEKLFF
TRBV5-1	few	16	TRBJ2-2	CASSLPGLVGTGELFF
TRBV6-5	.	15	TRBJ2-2	CASSYGDRERGELFF
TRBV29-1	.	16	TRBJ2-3	CSVGTNSGRFADTQYF
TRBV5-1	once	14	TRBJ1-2	CASSLDGASDGYTF
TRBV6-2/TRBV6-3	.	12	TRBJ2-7	CASSYSLREQYF
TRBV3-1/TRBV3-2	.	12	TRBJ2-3	CASSPRGDTQYF
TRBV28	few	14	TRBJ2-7	CASSPPGASYEQYF
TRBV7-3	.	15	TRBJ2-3	CASSSNPASTDTQYF
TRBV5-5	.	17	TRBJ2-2	CASSLNPQGVVTGELFF
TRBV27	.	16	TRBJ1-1	CASSFYPGAGNTEAFF
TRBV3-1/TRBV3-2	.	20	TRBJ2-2	CASSRQDSGGTSGYTGELFF
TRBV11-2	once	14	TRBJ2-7	CASSPAMLARAQYF
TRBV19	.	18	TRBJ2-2	CASSSRSGGTGNTGELFF
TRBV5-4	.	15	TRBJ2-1	CASSSNPGTSNEQFF
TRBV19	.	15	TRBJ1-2	CASRLKTSSNYGYTF
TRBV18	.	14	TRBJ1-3	CASSRQGSGNTIYF
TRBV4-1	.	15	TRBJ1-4	CASSQEVARGGKLFF
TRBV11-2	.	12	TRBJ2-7	CASSLRAYEQYF
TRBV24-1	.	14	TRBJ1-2	CATSEGGRENGYTF
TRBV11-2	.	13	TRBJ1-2	CASSPDSNYGYTF
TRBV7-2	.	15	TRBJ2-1	CASSTSGTGKNEQFF
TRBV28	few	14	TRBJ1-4	CASRLTGGGEKLFF
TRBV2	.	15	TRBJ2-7	CASRESGQPTYEQYF
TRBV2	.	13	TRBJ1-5	CASSPQENQPQHF